This T cell receptor (beta chain) was identified during a study of blood T cell repertoires in COVID-19. From germline, CDR1 is SEHNR and CDR2 FQNEAQ (reference sequence). The length of the CDR3 is 11 residues. Deletions cut 6 bases from V and 5 bases from J, with 7 bases between. The protocol was immunoSEQ multiplex PCR, while the TCRdb copy is restricted to in-frame clones and leaves out a portion. The data show 200,000 to 250,000 clones, with roughly 79% seen just once and over 12% held by the top ten. The sequencing input was PBMCs or T cells enriched from blood (not recorded which). This chain connects TRBV7-9 to TRBJ2-5; D perhaps matches TRBD2 (6 bases). This clonotype originated in a man aged 40-55 years who had recovered from COVID-19. CDR3 sequence: CASREGETQYF. In DNA form, the CDR3 reads TGTGCCAGCAGGGAGGGGGAGACCCAGTACTTC.